This T cell receptor (beta chain) derives from a study of CD8 T cells in Susac syndrome. The V gene's germline CDR1 is SGHDT and CDR2 YYEEEE. The CDR3 runs 14 residues. Between the trimmed V and J ends, which lost 4 bases and 2 bases, there was a span of 7 bases. The authors reverse transcribed roughly 0.5 to 1 ug RNA with random hexamers. Amplification of TCR beta CDR3 used immunoSEQ multiplex PCR across 54 Vbeta and 13 Jbeta. TCRdb re-called the immunoSEQ multiplex PCR reads with MiXCR, one entry per CDR3 protein. The sample has some 200,000 distinct CDR3 sequences, over 90% seen once. TCR beta sequencing covered blood CD8+ and CD4+ T cells. Treatment-naive patients with stable or active relapsing-remitting disease were the multiple sclerosis controls. Bulk CD8+ and CD4+ cells came from magnetic negative isolation; CD8+ TEMRA by FACS.

The chain employs TRBV5-6 and TRBJ2-6, with a weak D call TRBD2 (5 bases). The clonotype comes from a human donor with multiple sclerosis. Sequenced: CD4+ T cells from PBMCs. Here the CDR3 DNA reads TGTGCCAGCAGCCCCGGGACTGGGGCCAACGTCCTGACTTTC. Protein sequence: CASSPGTGANVLTF.